This TCR beta chain appears in the sequencing data of a study of regulatory T cells in long-lasting Graves disease. From germline, CDR1 is MDHEN and CDR2 SYDVKM. CDR3 length: 12 amino acids. Trimming took 7 bases from V and 1 from J, leaving 8 bases between them. Ten or more counts support this clonotype. No antigen is known for it. The time point here: newly diagnosed GD, antithyroid drugs for less than 3 months. TCR sequences were obtained from RNA taken from PBMCs. TCR beta libraries were built with iRepertoire HTBI primers and Arm-PCR of CDR3 regions. TCRdb analysed the multiplex PCR reads with MiXCR anew, one entry per CDR3 protein. This repertoire shows approximately 480,000 distinct CDR3 sequences, 15% to 20% found once; its top ten account for 12%. Points from the study as a whole: Accuracy was possibly reduced by small sample size.

These data also formed part of another study, on T cells in Graves' hyperthyroidism and ophthalmopathy. That source adds: Diagnoses were made from clinical symptoms, serum measures (thyroxine and TRAb), thyroid ultrasound and orbital computed tomography.

The source material was peripheral blood mononuclear cells (PBMCs), sampled at new diagnosis, from a patient treated with antithyroid drugs. This sequence originates from a man aged 40-49 years with Graves disease. This chain uses TRBV28 with TRBJ2-7; D may be TRBD2 (6 bases). This CDR3 is CASNAGSYEQYF. As DNA, the CDR3 is TGTGCCAGCAACGCGGGATCCTACGAGCAGTACTTC.